This T cell receptor beta chain is from a study of blood T cells in healthy people across ages. A second PCR, run for about 6 to 11 cycles, used a sample-barcoded 5' primer plus a J-beta primer mix. Tags on each cDNA molecule came from a template-switch adaptor with 12 random nucleotides. The yield of each sample was at least 2.5 million CDR3-containing paired-end reads. TCRdb processed the 5' RACE reads anew with MiXCR; each CDR3 protein has one entry. Of about 640,000 distinct CDR3 sequences listed, 25% to 35% were seen once; the top ten hold 15% to 19%. This clonotype was recorded once. The antigen remains unidentified. Study conclusions and caveats: Measured against age, TCR beta diversity per million T cells decreased in a roughly linear manner.

Sequencing was done on a sample of blood. The source is a woman aged 80 or over in good health.

The CDR3 DNA reads TGTGCCAGCAATACTGGACAACGGAGTGAAGCTTTCTTT. Translation gives CASNTGQRSEAFF. V gene TRBV12-3 or TRBV12-4 combines with J gene TRBJ1-1; TRBD1 is a possible D gene (5 bases). Trimming stripped 7 bases from V and 7 bases from J, with 16 bases between. CDR3 length equals 13 residues.